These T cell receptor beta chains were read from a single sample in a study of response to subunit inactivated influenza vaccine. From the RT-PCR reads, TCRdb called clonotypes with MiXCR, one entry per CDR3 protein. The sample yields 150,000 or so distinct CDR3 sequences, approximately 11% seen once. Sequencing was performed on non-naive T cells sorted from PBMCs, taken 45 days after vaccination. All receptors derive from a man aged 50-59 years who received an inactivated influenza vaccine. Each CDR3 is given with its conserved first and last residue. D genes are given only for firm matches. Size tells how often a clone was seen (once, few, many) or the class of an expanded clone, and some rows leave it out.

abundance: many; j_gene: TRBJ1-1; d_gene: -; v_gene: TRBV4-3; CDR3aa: CASSPRSGRLDTEAFF; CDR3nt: TGCGCCAGCAGCCCCCGGAGCGGCAGGCTAGACACTGAAGCTTTCTTT
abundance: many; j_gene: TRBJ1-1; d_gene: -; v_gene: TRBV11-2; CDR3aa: CASSLVGDRKKQAFF; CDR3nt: TGTGCCAGCAGCTTAGTAGGAGACAGGAAAAAGCAAGCTTTCTTT
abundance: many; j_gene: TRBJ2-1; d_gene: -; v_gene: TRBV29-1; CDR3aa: CSTLPVRGGEQFF; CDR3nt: TGCAGCACTCTCCCCGTCCGAGGGGGTGAGCAGTTCTTC
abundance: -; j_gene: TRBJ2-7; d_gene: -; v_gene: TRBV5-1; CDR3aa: CASSLGGEGGEQYF; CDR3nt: TGCGCCAGCAGCTTGGGAGGGGAAGGAGGCGAGCAGTACTTC
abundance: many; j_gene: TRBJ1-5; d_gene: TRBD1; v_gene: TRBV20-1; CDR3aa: CSASRDRSLYSNQPQHF; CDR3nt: TGCAGTGCTAGCCGGGACAGGAGTTTATATAGCAATCAGCCCCAGCATTTT
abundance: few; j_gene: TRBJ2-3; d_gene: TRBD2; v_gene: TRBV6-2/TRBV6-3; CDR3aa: CASSLLAGGRDTQYF; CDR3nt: TGTGCCAGCAGTTTACTAGCGGGAGGCAGAGATACGCAGTATTTT
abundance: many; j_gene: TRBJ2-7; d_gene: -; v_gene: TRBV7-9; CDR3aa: CASSSSGSYEQYF; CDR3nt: TGTGCCAGCAGCTCGTCAGGTTCCTACGAGCAGTACTTC
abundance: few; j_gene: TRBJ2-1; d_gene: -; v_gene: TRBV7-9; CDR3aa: CASSLVGRGNEQFF; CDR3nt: TGTGCCAGCAGCTTAGTAGGTCGCGGTAATGAGCAGTTCTTC
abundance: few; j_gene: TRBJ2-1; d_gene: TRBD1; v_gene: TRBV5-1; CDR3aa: CASSGTGANNEQFF; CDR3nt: TGCGCCAGCAGCGGGACAGGGGCCAACAATGAGCAGTTCTTC
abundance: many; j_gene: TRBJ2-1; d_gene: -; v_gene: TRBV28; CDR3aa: CASRNFDEQFF; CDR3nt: TGTGCCAGCAGGAACTTTGATGAGCAGTTCTTC
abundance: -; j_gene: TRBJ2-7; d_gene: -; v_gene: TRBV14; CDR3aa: CASSPGPNSYEQYF; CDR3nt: TGTGCCAGCAGCCCGGGACCGAACTCCTACGAGCAGTACTTC
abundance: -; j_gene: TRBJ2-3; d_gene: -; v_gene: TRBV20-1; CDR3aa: CSAETTESFTDTQYF; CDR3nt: TGCAGTGCGGAAACGACAGAGAGCTTCACAGATACGCAGTATTTT
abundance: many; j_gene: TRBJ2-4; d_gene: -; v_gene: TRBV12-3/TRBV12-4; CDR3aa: CASSPGPLKRAKNIQYF; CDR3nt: TGTGCCAGCAGCCCGGGACCCCTAAAACGGGCCAAAAACATTCAGTACTTC
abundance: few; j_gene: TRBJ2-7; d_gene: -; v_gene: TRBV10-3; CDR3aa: CAISESTGSYEQYF; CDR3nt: TGTGCCATCAGTGAGTCTACAGGTTCCTACGAGCAGTACTTC
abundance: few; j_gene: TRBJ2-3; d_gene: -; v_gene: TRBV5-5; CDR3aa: CASSPLQRTDTQYF; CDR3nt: TGTGCCAGCAGCCCTCTCCAGCGGACAGATACGCAGTATTTT
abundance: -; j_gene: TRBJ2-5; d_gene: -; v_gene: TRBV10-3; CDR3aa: CAISPGSQETQYF; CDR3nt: TGTGCCATCAGCCCGGGATCCCAAGAGACCCAGTACTTC
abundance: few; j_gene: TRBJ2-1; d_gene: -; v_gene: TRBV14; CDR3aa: CASSPLRRGNEQFF; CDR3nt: TGTGCCAGCAGCCCGCTCCGGCGAGGCAATGAGCAGTTCTTC
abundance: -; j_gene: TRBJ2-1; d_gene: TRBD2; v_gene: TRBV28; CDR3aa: CASSPGLADDNEQFF; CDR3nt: TGTGCCAGCAGTCCGGGACTAGCGGATGACAATGAGCAGTTCTTC
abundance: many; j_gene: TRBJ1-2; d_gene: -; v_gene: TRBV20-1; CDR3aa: CSARAGPVDYTF; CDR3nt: TGCAGTGCTAGGGCCGGCCCGGTCGACTACACCTTC
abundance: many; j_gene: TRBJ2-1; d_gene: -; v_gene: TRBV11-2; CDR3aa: CASSQRVGSYNEQFF; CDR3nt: TGTGCCAGCAGCCAGAGGGTAGGCTCCTACAATGAGCAGTTCTTC
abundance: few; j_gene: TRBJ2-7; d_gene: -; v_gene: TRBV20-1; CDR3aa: CSARSSYRYEQYF; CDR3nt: TGCAGTGCTAGATCTAGTTACCGCTACGAGCAGTACTTC
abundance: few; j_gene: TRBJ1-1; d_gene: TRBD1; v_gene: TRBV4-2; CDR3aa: CASGTGGGGTEAFF; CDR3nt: TGTGCCAGCGGGACAGGGGGCGGTGGCACTGAAGCTTTCTTT
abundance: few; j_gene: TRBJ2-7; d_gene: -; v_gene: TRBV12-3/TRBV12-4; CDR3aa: CASSLGHQTYEQYF; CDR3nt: TGTGCCAGCAGTCTGGGACACCAGACCTACGAGCAGTACTTC
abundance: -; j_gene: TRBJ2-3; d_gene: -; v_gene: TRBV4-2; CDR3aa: CASSQDSQQSTDTQYF; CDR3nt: TGTGCCAGCAGCCAAGACAGCCAGCAATCCACAGATACGCAGTATTTT
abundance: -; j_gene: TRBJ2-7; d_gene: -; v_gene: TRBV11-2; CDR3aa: CASSLDRGFSYEQYF; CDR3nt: TGTGCCAGCAGCTTAGACAGGGGATTCTCCTACGAGCAGTACTTC
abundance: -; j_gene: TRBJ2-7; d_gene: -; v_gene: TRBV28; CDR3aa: CASSLSGDYEQYF; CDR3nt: TGTGCCAGCAGTTTATCGGGGGACTACGAGCAGTACTTC
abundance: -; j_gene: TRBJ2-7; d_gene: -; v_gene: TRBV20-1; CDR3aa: CSARYGNEQYF; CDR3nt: TGCAGTGCTAGGTATGGGAACGAGCAGTACTTC
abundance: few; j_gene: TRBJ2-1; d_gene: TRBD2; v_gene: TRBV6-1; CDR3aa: CASSRTSGTSYNEQFF; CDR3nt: TGTGCCAGCAGCCGGACTAGCGGGACCTCCTACAATGAGCAGTTCTTC
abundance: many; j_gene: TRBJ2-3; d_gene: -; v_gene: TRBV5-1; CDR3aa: CASSLAWGGRTDTQYF; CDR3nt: TGCGCCAGCAGCTTGGCATGGGGAGGCAGGACAGATACGCAGTATTTT
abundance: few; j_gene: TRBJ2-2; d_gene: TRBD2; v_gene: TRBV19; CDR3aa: CASSTSSGRLDTGELFF; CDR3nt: TGTGCCAGTAGTACCTCTAGCGGGAGGCTAGACACCGGGGAGCTGTTTTTT
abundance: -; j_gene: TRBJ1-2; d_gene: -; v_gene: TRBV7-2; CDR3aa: CASSLAFSDRPHAYTF; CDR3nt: TGTGCCAGCAGCTTAGCTTTTTCGGACAGACCCCATGCCTACACCTTC
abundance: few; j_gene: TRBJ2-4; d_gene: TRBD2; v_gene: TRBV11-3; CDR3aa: CASSPGLAGGENIQYF; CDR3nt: TGTGCCAGCAGCCCAGGACTAGCGGGAGGGGAAAACATTCAGTACTTC
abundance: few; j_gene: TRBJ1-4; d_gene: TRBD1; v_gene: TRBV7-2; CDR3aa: CASSQPGGANEKLFF; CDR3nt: TGTGCCAGCAGCCAACCAGGGGGGGCTAATGAAAAACTGTTTTTT
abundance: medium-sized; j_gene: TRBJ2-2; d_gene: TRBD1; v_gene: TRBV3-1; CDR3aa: CASSRTGTGNTGELFF; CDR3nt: TGTGCCAGCAGCCGCACCGGGACAGGGAACACCGGGGAGCTGTTTTTT
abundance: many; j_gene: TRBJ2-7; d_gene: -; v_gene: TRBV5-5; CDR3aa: CASSLDLGEQYF; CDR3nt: TGTGCCAGCAGCTTGGACCTTGGCGAGCAGTACTTC
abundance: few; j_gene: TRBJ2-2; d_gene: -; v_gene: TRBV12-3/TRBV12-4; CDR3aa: CASRNPKGAGELFF; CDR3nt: TGTGCCAGCAGGAACCCCAAAGGGGCCGGGGAGCTGTTTTTT
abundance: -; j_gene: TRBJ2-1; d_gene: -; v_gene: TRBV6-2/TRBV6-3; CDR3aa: CASSYPDYNEQFF; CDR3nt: TGTGCCAGCAGTTACCCCGATTACAATGAGCAGTTCTTC
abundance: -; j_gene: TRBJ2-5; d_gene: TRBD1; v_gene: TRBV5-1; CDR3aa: CASSEQGNGETQYF; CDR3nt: TGCGCCAGCAGCGAACAGGGGAATGGGGAGACCCAGTACTTC
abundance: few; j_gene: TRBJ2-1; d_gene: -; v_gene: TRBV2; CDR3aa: CATSGLVRDNEQFF; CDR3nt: TGTGCCACATCAGGGCTAGTGAGAGACAATGAGCAGTTCTTC
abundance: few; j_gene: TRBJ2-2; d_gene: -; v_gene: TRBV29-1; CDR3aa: CSVTSGSNTGELFF; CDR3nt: TGCAGCGTAACCTCAGGGAGCAACACCGGGGAGCTGTTTTTT
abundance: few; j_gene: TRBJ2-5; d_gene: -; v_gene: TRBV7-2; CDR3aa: CASSLFPGVQETQYF; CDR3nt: TGTGCCAGCAGCTTATTCCCGGGGGTCCAAGAGACCCAGTACTTC
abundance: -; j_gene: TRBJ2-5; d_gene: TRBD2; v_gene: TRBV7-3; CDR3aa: CASSRAGRASETQYF; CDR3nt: TGTGCCAGCAGCCGTGCCGGGAGGGCCTCAGAGACCCAGTACTTC
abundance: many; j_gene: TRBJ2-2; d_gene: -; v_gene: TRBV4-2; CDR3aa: CASSYQDGHGELFF; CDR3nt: TGTGCCAGCAGTTACCAGGACGGACACGGGGAGCTGTTTTTT
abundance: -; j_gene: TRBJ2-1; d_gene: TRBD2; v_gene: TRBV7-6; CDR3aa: CASSLAALAGDNEQFF; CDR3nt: TGTGCCAGCAGCTTAGCAGCACTAGCGGGAGACAATGAGCAGTTCTTC
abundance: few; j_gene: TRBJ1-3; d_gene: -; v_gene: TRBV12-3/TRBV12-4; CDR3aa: CASSLDTTGSGNTIYF; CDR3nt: TGTGCCAGCAGCCTAGACACCACGGGCTCTGGAAACACCATATATTTT
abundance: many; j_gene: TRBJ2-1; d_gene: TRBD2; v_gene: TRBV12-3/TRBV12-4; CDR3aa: CASSLTSGYNEQFF; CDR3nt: TGTGCCAGCAGTTTGACTAGCGGCTACAATGAGCAGTTCTTC
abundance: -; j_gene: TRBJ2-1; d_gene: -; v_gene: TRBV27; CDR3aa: CASSLRGGGPYNEQFF; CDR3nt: TGTGCCAGCAGTTTAAGAGGGGGTGGCCCCTACAATGAGCAGTTCTTC
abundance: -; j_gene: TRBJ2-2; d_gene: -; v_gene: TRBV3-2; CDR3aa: CASSPLTPLVGWEVANTGELFF; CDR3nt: TGTGCCAGCAGCCCACTAACCCCTTTAGTCGGATGGGAAGTCGCGAACACCGGGGAGCTGTTTTTT
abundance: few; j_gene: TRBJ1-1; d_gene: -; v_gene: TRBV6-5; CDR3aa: CASSYSFGQSTEAFF; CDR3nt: TGTGCCAGCAGTTACTCCTTCGGGCAGTCCACTGAAGCTTTCTTT
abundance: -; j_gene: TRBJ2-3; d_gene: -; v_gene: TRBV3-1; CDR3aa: CASSQDGTATDTQYF; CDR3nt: TGTGCCAGCAGCCAAGATGGGACCGCCACAGATACGCAGTATTTT
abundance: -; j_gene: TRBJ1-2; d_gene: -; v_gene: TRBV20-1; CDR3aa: CSARAAGRGGGYTF; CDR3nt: TGCAGTGCTAGAGCTGCTGGCAGGGGAGGCGGCTACACCTTC
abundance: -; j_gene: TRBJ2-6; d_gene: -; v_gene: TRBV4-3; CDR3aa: CASSQDSVSGANVLTF; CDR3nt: TGCGCCAGCAGCCAAGATTCAGTCTCTGGGGCCAACGTCCTGACTTTC
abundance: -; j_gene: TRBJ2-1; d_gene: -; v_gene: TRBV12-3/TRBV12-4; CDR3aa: CASSLGGKSSYNEQFF; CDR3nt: TGTGCCAGCAGTTTGGGCGGCAAGAGCTCCTACAATGAGCAGTTCTTC
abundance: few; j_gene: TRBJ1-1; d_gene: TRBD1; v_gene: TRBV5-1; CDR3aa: CASSPVGTGDTEAFF; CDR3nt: TGCGCCAGCAGCCCGGTAGGAACAGGGGACACTGAAGCTTTCTTT
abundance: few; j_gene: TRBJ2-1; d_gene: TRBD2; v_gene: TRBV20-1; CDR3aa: CSARDISGRAGYNEQFF; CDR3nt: TGCAGTGCTAGAGATATTAGCGGGAGGGCCGGCTACAATGAGCAGTTCTTC
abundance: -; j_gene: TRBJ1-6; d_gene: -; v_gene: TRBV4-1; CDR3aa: CASSQEADTAWSPLHF; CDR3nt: TGCGCCAGCAGCCAAGAGGCGGACACGGCTTGGTCACCCCTCCACTTT
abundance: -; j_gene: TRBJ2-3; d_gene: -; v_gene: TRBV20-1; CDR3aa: CSARGGAGLDSSTDTQYF; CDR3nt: TGCAGTGCTAGAGGGGGCGCAGGACTCGACTCTAGCACAGATACGCAGTATTTT